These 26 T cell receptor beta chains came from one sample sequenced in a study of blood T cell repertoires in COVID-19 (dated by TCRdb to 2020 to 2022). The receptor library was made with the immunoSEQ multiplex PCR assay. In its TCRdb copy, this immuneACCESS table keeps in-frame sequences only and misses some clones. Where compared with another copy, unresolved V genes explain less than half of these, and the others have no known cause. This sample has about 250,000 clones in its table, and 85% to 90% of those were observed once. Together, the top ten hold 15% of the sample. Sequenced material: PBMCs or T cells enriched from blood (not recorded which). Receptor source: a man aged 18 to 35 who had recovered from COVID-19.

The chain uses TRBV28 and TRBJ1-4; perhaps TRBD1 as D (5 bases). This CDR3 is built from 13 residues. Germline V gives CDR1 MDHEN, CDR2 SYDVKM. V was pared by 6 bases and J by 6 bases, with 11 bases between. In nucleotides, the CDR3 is TGTGCCAGCAGGTATGACAGCGATGAAAAACTGTTTTTT. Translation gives CASRYDSDEKLFF.

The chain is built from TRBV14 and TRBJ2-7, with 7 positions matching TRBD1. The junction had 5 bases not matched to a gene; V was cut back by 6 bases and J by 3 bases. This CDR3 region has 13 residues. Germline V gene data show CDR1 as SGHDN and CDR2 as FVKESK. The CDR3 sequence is CASRETGVYEQYF. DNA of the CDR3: TGTGCCAGCAGAGAAACAGGGGTCTACGAGCAGTACTTC.

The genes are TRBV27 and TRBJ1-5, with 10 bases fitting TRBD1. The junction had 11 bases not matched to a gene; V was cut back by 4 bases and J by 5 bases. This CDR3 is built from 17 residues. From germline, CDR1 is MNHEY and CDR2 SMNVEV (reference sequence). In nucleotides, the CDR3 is TGTGCCAGCAGTTCCACCGGGACAGGGGCAGTATATCAGCCCCAGCATTTT. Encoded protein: CASSSTGTGAVYQPQHF.

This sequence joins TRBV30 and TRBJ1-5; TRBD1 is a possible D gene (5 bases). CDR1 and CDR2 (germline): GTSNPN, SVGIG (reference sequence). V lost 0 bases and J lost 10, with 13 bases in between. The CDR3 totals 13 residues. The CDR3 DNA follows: TGTGCCTGGAGTGTACTCCCAGGGAACCCCCAGCATTTT. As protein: CAWSVLPGNPQHF.

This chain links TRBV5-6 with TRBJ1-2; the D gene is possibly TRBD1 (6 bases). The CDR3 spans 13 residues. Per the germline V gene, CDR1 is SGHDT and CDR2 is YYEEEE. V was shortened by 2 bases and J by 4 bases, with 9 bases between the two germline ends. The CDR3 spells CASSFPDSYGYTF. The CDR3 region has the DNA TGTGCCAGCAGCTTCCCGGACAGCTATGGCTACACCTTC.

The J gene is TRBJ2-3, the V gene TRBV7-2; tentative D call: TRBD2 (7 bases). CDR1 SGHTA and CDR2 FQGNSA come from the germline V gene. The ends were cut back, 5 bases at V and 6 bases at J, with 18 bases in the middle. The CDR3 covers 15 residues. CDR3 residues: CASSIWEGVADTQYF. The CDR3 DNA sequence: TGTGCCAGCAGCATCTGGGAGGGGGTAGCGGATACGCAGTATTTT.

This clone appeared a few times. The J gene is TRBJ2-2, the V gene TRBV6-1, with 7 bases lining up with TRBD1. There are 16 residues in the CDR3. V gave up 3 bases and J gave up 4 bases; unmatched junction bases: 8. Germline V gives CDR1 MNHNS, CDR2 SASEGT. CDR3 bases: TGTGCCAGCAGTGATCAGACAGGGACCTCCACCGGGGAGCTGTTTTTT. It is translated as CASSDQTGTSTGELFF.

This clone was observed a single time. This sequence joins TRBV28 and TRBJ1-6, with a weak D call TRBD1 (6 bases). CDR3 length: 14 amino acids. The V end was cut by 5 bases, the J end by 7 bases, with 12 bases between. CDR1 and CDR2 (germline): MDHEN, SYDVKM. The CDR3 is CASSRTGLNSPLHF. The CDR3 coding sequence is TGTGCCAGCAGTCGCACAGGGTTGAATTCACCCCTCCACTTT.

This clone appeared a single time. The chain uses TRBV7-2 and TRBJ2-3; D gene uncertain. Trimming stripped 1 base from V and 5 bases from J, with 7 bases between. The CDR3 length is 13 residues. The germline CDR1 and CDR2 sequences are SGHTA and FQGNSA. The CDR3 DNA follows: TGTGCCAGCAGCTTAGATAGAGGAGATACGCAGTATTTT. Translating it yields CASSLDRGDTQYF.

The CDR3 DNA reads as TGTGCCAGCAGTTACCTAGGGACAGGGGGCAATCAGCCCCAGCATTTT. Protein product: CASSYLGTGGNQPQHF. V usage is TRBV6-5 and J usage is TRBJ1-5; 10 bases map to TRBD1. With V trimmed by 2 bases and J by 2 bases, 3 bases remained unmatched. The CDR3 runs to 16 residues. Per the germline V gene, CDR1 is MNHEY and CDR2 is SVGAGI.

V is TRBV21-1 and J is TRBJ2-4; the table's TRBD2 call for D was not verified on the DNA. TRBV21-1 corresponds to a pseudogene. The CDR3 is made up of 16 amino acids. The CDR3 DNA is TGTGCCAGCAGCAAAGGCGGGGATGTAGCCAAAAACATTCAGTACTTC. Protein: CASSKGGDVAKNIQYF.

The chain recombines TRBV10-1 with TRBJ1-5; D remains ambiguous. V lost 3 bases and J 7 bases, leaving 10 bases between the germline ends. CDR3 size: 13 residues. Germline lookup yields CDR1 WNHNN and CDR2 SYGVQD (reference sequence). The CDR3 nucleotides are TGCGCCAGCAGTGACGGGATGGGACAGCCCCAGCATTTT. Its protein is CASSDGMGQPQHF.

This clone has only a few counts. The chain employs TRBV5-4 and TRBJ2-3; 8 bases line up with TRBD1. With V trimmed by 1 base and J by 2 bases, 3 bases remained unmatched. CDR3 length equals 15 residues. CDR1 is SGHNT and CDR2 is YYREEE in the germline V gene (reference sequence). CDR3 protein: CASSLTRGHTDTQYF. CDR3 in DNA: TGTGCCAGCAGCTTGACCAGGGGGCACACAGATACGCAGTATTTT.

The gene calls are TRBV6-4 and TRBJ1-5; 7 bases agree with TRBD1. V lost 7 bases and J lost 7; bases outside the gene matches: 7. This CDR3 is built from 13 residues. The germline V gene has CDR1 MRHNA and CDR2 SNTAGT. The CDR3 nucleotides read TGTGCCAGCATCCACAGGGGTTGGCAGCCCCAGCATTTT. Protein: CASIHRGWQPQHF.

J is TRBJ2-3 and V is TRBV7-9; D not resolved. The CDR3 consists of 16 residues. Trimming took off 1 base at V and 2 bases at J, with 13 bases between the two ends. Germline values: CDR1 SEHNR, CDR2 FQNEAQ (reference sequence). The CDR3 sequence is CASSLVLVAVTDTQYF. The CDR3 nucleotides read TGTGCCAGCAGCTTAGTGTTGGTGGCAGTCACAGATACGCAGTATTTT.

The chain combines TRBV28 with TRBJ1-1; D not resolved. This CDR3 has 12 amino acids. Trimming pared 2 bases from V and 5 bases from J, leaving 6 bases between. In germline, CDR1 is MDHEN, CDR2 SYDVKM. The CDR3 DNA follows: TGTGCCAGCAGTTTACCCCAGACTGAAGCTTTCTTT. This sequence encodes CASSLPQTEAFF.

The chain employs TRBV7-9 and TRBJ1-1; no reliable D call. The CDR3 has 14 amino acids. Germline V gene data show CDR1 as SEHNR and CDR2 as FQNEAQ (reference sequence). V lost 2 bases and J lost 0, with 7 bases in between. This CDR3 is CASSLLEMNTEAFF. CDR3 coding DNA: TGTGCCAGCAGCTTACTCGAGATGAACACTGAAGCTTTCTTT.

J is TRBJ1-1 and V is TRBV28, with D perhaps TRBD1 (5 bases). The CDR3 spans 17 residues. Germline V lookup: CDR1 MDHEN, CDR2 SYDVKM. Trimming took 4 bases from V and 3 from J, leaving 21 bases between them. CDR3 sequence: CASSSVWGGQAHTEAFF. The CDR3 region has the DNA TGTGCCAGCAGTTCTGTCTGGGGGGGTCAGGCGCACACTGAAGCTTTCTTT.

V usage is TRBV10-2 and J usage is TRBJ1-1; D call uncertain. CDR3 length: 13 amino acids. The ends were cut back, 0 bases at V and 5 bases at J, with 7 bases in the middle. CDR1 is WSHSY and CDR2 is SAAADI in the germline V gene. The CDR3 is CASSESRRTEAFF. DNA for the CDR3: TGCGCCAGCAGTGAGTCCCGCAGGACTGAAGCTTTCTTT.

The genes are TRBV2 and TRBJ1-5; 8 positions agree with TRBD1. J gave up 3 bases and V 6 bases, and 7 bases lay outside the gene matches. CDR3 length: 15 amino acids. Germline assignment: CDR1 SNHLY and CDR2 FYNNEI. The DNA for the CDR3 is TGTGCCAGCAGGAGACAGGGGAACTACAATCAGCCCCAGCATTTT. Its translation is CASRRQGNYNQPQHF.

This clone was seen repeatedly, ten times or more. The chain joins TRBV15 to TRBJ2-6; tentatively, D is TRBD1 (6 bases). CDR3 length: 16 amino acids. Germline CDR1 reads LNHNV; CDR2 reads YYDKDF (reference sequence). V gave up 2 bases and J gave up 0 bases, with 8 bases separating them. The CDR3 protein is CATSRTQGSGANVLTF. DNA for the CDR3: TGTGCCACCAGCAGAACACAGGGCTCTGGGGCCAACGTCCTGACTTTC.

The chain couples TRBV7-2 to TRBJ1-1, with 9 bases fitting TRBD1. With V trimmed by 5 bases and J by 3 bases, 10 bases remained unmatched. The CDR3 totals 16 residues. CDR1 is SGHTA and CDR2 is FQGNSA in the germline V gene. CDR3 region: CASSEGQGSKYTEAFF. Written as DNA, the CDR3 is TGTGCCAGCAGCGAGGGACAGGGTAGCAAGTACACTGAAGCTTTCTTT.

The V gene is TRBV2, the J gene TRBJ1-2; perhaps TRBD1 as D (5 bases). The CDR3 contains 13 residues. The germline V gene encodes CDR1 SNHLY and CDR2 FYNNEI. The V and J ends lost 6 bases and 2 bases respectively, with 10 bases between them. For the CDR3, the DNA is TGTGCCAGCAGGCCTGGGGCGAACTATGGCTACACCTTC. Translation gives CASRPGANYGYTF. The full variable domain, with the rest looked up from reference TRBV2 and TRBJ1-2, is EPEVTQTPSHQVTQMGQEVILRCVPISNHLYFYWYRQILGQKVEFLVSFYNNEISEKSEIFDDQFSVERPDGSNFTLKIRSTKLEDSAMYFCASRPGANYGYTFGSGTRLTVV.

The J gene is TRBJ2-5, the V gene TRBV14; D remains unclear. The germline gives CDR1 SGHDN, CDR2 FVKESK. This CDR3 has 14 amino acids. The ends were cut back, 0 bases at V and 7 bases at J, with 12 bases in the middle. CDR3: CASSQEMSYGTQYF. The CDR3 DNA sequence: TGTGCCAGCAGCCAAGAAATGTCATACGGGACCCAGTACTTC. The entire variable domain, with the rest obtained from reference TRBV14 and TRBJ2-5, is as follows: EAGVTQFPSHSVIEKGQTVTLRCDPISGHDNLYWYRRVMGKEIKFLLHFVKESKQDESGMPNNRFLAERTGGTYSTLKVQPAELEDSGVYFCASSQEMSYGTQYFGPGTRLLVL.

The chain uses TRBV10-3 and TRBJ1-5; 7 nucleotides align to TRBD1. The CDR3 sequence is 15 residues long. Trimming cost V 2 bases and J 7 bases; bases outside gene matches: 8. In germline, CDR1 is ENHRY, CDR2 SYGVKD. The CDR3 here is CAISEDREAGQPQHF. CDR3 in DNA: TGTGCCATCAGTGAGGACAGGGAGGCTGGGCAGCCCCAGCATTTT.

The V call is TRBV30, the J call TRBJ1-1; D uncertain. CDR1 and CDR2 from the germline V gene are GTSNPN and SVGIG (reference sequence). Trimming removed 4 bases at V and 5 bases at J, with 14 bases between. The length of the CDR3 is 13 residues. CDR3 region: CAWMAGSATEAFF. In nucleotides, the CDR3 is TGTGCCTGGATGGCGGGATCGGCTACTGAAGCTTTCTTT. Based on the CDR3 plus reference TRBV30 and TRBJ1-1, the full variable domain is SQTIHQWPATLVQPVGSPLSLECTVEGTSNPNLYWYRQAAGRGLQLLFYSVGIGQISSEVPQNLSASRPQDRQFILSSKKLLLSDSGFYLCAWMAGSATEAFFGQGTRLTVV.